Listed below are T cell receptor beta chains from one sample, sequenced in a study of T cell responses to AZD1222 COVID-19 vaccine. Measured with immunoSEQ multiplex PCR; TCRdb has only the in-frame clones, and not every one. Found here are just under 100,000 clones, 88% of them singletons; the top ten hold 2.8%. The sample was peripheral blood, taken on day 0 of AZD1222 vaccination. Source of these receptors: an adult in good health. Both conserved end residues are part of each CDR3. A D gene is named only where the DNA matches it firmly. Some rows mark clone size as missing; the rest say once, few, many or name a class of expanded clone.

j_gene	v_gene	d_gene	abundance	CDR3nt	CDR3aa
TRBJ1-2	TRBV12-5	TRBD1	.	TGTGCTAGTGGTGCTGACCTGGGACAGGGGGCCCGAGGCTACACCTTC	CASGADLGQGARGYTF
TRBJ1-6	TRBV19	.	.	TGTGCCAGTAGTATACTTCAGGAGATCTCCTATAATTCACCCCTCCACTTT	CASSILQEISYNSPLHF
TRBJ1-6	TRBV21-1	.	.	TGTGCCAGTCCCCCGGGACAGGGGTCACCCCTCCACTTT	CASPPGQGSPLHF
TRBJ1-5	TRBV19	.	.	TGTGCCAGTAGCACACAGAATCAGCCCCAGCATTTT	CASSTQNQPQHF
TRBJ1-2	TRBV5-6	TRBD1	.	TGTGCCAGCAGATGGACAGGGGAGGGCTATGGCTACACCTTC	CASRWTGEGYGYTF
TRBJ1-1	TRBV7-9	.	.	TGTGCCAGCAGTCAGACCCCCACTGAAGCTTTCTTT	CASSQTPTEAFF
TRBJ1-2	TRBV6-2/TRBV6-3	TRBD1	.	TGTGCCAGCAGTCAGAGCAGGGGGCCCTATGGCTACACCTTC	CASSQSRGPYGYTF
TRBJ2-2	TRBV7-2	TRBD2	.	TGTGCCAGCAAACTAGCGGGGGCCCTAGACGGGGAGCTGTTTTTT	CASKLAGALDGELFF
TRBJ1-1	TRBV6-1	.	.	TGTGCCAGCAGTGATTTAACGGTGAACACTGAAGCTTTCTTT	CASSDLTVNTEAFF
TRBJ1-5	TRBV6-5	TRBD1	.	TGTGCCAGCGGACCCAGGGGGCGGAATCAGCCCCAGCATTTT	CASGPRGRNQPQHF
TRBJ2-7	TRBV11-2	.	.	TGTGCCAGCAGCGTAGGACAGACCTACGAGCAGTACTTC	CASSVGQTYEQYF
TRBJ1-1	TRBV4-1	.	once	TGCGCCAGCAGCCAAGGAGACGGAGTCAGCACTGAAGCTTTCTTT	CASSQGDGVSTEAFF
TRBJ1-1	TRBV6-2/TRBV6-3	.	.	TGTGCCAGCAGTTCGGAGATAATTACTGAAGCTTTCTTT	CASSSEIITEAFF
TRBJ1-4	TRBV7-7	TRBD1	.	TGTGCTAGCAGCTTAGACGGGACAGCTAATGAAAAACTGTTTTTT	CASSLDGTANEKLFF
TRBJ1-2	TRBV7-8	.	.	TGTGCCAGCAGCTTAGTATCCCCAAGTAACTATGGCTACACCTTC	CASSLVSPSNYGYTF
TRBJ1-2	TRBV3-1/TRBV3-2	.	.	TGTGCCAGCAGCCATCCAGGGACCTATGGCTACACCTTC	CASSHPGTYGYTF
TRBJ1-6	TRBV30	TRBD1	.	TGTGCCTGGAGCAGACAGGGGGCAGGTTCACCCCTCCACTTT	CAWSRQGAGSPLHF
TRBJ1-2	TRBV5-1	.	few	TGCGCCAGCACCCAATATGTTCTGGGACGGATCTATGGCTACACCTTC	CASTQYVLGRIYGYTF
TRBJ2-7	TRBV29-1	.	.	TGCAGCGTGGCCCGGGGTAGGGACGAGCAGTACTTC	CSVARGRDEQYF
TRBJ2-2	TRBV13	TRBD2	.	TGTGCCAGCAGCCGACTAGCGGGGGCCGCCGGGGAGCTGTTTTTT	CASSRLAGAAGELFF
TRBJ1-6	TRBV9	TRBD1	.	TGTGCCAGCACACGACAGGGGGGAAATTCACCCCTCCACTTT	CASTRQGGNSPLHF
TRBJ2-7	TRBV4-1	TRBD1	.	TGCGCCAGCAGCCAAGGGCCGGGGACAGGGGTTGACTTC	CASSQGPGTGVDF
TRBJ2-3	TRBV18	.	.	TGTGCCAGCTCACAAAGGGGTACAGATACGCAGTATTTT	CASSQRGTDTQYF
TRBJ1-5	TRBV19	TRBD1	once	TGTGCCAGTAGACAGACAGGGGTGAATAGCAATCAGCCCCAGCATTTT	CASRQTGVNSNQPQHF
TRBJ1-3	TRBV28	.	.	TGTGCCAGCAGTCTCACATCCTCCTCTGGAAACACCATATATTTT	CASSLTSSSGNTIYF
TRBJ2-1	TRBV2	TRBD2	.	TGTGCCAGCAGTACCCCGACTAGCGGGGGGGCCCCTGAGCAGTTCTTC	CASSTPTSGGAPEQFF
TRBJ2-7	TRBV12-3/TRBV12-4	TRBD1	.	TGTGCCAGCAGTTGGACAGGGATCAGGGAGCAGTACTTC	CASSWTGIREQYF
TRBJ1-6	TRBV7-9	.	.	TGTGCCAGCAGCTTAGGGTTAAATTCACCCCTCCACTTT	CASSLGLNSPLHF
TRBJ1-3	TRBV5-1	.	.	TGCGCCAGCAGCTTGGCTGAGCCCTTCTCTGGAAACACCATATATTTT	CASSLAEPFSGNTIYF
TRBJ1-2	TRBV5-1	.	.	TGCGCCAGCGGGCGGGATGGGAAGGGCTACACCTTC	CASGRDGKGYTF
TRBJ1-5	TRBV4-1	.	.	TGCGCCAGCAGCCAAGGTTCAGGGAACATTAATCAGCCCCAGCATTTT	CASSQGSGNINQPQHF
TRBJ2-5	TRBV19	.	.	TGTGCCAGTAGTCGCCAGGGGCTCACCCAGTACTTC	CASSRQGLTQYF
TRBJ2-5	TRBV5-4	.	.	TGTGCCAGCAAGTACGGGGGCACCCAAGAGACCCAGTACTTC	CASKYGGTQETQYF
TRBJ2-1	TRBV5-6	.	few	TGTGCCAGCAGCTTGGGCCCCGACAGCTTGGGGGAGCAGTTCTTC	CASSLGPDSLGEQFF
TRBJ2-1	TRBV5-1	.	.	TGCGCCAGCAGCTTGCCAGACATGCATGAGCAGTTCTTC	CASSLPDMHEQFF
TRBJ2-2	TRBV3-1/TRBV3-2	.	.	TGTGCCAGCAGCCAAAGAGGACTTAACACCGGGGAGCTGTTTTTT	CASSQRGLNTGELFF
TRBJ1-6	TRBV11-2	.	.	TGTGCCAGCAGCTTTGGTTCCACGGATTCACCCCTCCACTTT	CASSFGSTDSPLHF
TRBJ2-3	TRBV15	TRBD1	.	TGTGCCACCAGTCTAGGGGGCGCGAGGACAGATACGCAGTATTTT	CATSLGGARTDTQYF
TRBJ1-2	TRBV6-5	.	.	TGTGCCAGCAGTTACAATCGGGGGGGAGGCTATGGCTACACCTTC	CASSYNRGGGYGYTF
TRBJ2-7	TRBV30	TRBD1	.	TGTGCCTGGTCGGGACAGGGCCTCTCCTACGAGCAGTACTTC	CAWSGQGLSYEQYF
TRBJ2-7	TRBV11-2	TRBD1	.	TGTGCCAGCAGCTTAGTGTTACAGGGGGCTCCCTACGAGCAGTACTTC	CASSLVLQGAPYEQYF
TRBJ1-2	TRBV21-1	.	.	TGTGCCACCTATCGACTGCGGGATGGCTACACCTTC	CATYRLRDGYTF
TRBJ1-5	TRBV10-2	.	few	TGCGCCAGCAGTGAGTTCGCTAGCAATCAGCCCCAGCATTTT	CASSEFASNQPQHF
TRBJ1-4	TRBV2	TRBD1	.	TGTGCCAGCAGTCACGACAGGGGGCAGCTGTTTTTT	CASSHDRGQLFF
TRBJ1-4	TRBV2	TRBD1	.	TGTGCCAGCAGTGAATACAGGGGAACTAATGAAAAACTGTTTTTT	CASSEYRGTNEKLFF
TRBJ1-1	TRBV3-1/TRBV3-2	.	once	TGTGCCAGCAGCCAAGACGTACGGGAGGGGGACACTGAAGCTTTCTTT	CASSQDVREGDTEAFF
TRBJ1-1	TRBV2	.	.	TGTGCCAGCAGTGGGAGGGGGGGGACAAACACTGAAGCTTTCTTT	CASSGRGGTNTEAFF
TRBJ2-2	TRBV7-2	.	.	TGTGCCAGCAGCCCCACGGGAGCACCCCCCGGGGAGCTGTTTTTT	CASSPTGAPPGELFF
TRBJ1-1	TRBV28	TRBD1	once	TGTGCCAGCAGTTTCACAGGGGCGGTTGGAGCTTTCTTT	CASSFTGAVGAFF
TRBJ1-6	TRBV10-2	.	once	TGCGCCAGCAGTGAGTCGCGGGGTACGGCCTCACCCCTCCACTTT	CASSESRGTASPLHF
TRBJ1-1	TRBV30	.	.	TGTGCCTGGAGTGGAGGGGTCCCAACTGAAGCTTTCTTT	CAWSGGVPTEAFF
TRBJ1-1	TRBV27	.	.	TGTGCCAGCAGTTTCGGCGGGAACACTGAAGCTTTCTTT	CASSFGGNTEAFF
TRBJ1-6	TRBV27	.	.	TGTGCCAGCAGTTTATTGAGGGGAACCTATAATTCACCCCTCCACTTT	CASSLLRGTYNSPLHF
TRBJ2-3	TRBV10-3	.	.	TGTGCCATCAAGTCCGGGGTGCCGGATACGCAGTATTTT	CAIKSGVPDTQYF
TRBJ2-7	TRBV5-1	.	.	TGCGCCAGCAGCTTGGGCGGCTACGAGCAGTACTTC	CASSLGGYEQYF
TRBJ2-7	TRBV6-5	.	.	TGTGCCAGCAGCGACTCCCGTGGGTTGGAGCAGTACTTC	CASSDSRGLEQYF
TRBJ1-1	TRBV6-6	TRBD1	.	TGTGCCAGCCCGGGACAGGGGAACACTGAAGCTTTCTTT	CASPGQGNTEAFF